This passage covers 28 T cell receptor beta chains from one sample sequenced in a study of tumor-infiltrating lymphocytes in localized non-small cell lung cancer. Libraries were prepared by immunoSEQ multiplex PCR; TCRdb keeps only in-frame clonotypes and omits some of them. Of about 6,600 clones in the sample, 74% are singletons; the top ten hold approximately 30%. The sequenced sample consisted of lung tumor tissue. All receptors derive from a human donor with non-small cell lung cancer.

A few counts support this clone. J is TRBJ2-3 and V is TRBV7-6; 10 nucleotides line up with TRBD2. V lost 0 bases to trimming and J lost 1 base; unmatched junction nucleotides: 10. The CDR3 totals 19 residues. The germline CDR1 and CDR2 sequences are SGHVS and FNYEAQ. The CDR3 spells CASSLAPTGTSARTDTQYF. CDR3 in DNA: TGTGCCAGCAGCTTAGCGCCTACAGGGACTAGCGCACGCACAGATACGCAGTATTTT.

The chain employs TRBV10-3 and TRBJ1-6; 8 bases are a match to TRBD1. Trimming at V came to 11 bases and at J to 8 bases, leaving 8 bases not matched to a gene. The CDR3 sequence is 13 residues long. In germline, CDR1 is ENHRY, CDR2 SYGVKD. The CDR3 here is CAVGTGWDSPLHF. CDR3 DNA sequence: TGTGCCGTCGGGACAGGATGGGATTCACCCCTCCACTTT.

This clone was found once. J is TRBJ2-7 and V is TRBV9, with TRBD2 identical over 9 bases. The CDR3 extends over 15 amino acids. Germline CDR1 and CDR2: SGDLS and YYNGEE. The trim removed 3 bases at V and 4 bases at J, leaving 8 bases unmatched. The CDR3 DNA sequence: TGTGCCAGCAGCGAAGCTAGCGGGGACCTATACGAGCAGTACTTC. Its protein is CASSEASGDLYEQYF. Filled out from reference TRBV9 and TRBJ2-7, the complete variable domain reads DSGVTQTPKHLITATGQRVTLRCSPRSGDLSVYWYQQSLDQGLQFLIQYYNGEERAKGNILERFSAQQFPDLHSELNLSSLELGDSALYFCASSEASGDLYEQYFGPGTRLTVT.

The chain recombines TRBV5-1 with TRBJ2-1; tentative D call: TRBD2 (6 bases). The CDR3 runs 15 residues. Trimming stripped 4 bases from V and 5 bases from J, with 16 bases between. Per the germline V gene, CDR1 is SGHRS and CDR2 is YFSETQ. The CDR3 coding sequence is TGCGCCAGCAGCCAGTACGGGGGAGCAGACAATGAGCAGTTCTTC. It specifies CASSQYGGADNEQFF.

With respect to this clone: One end of the junction does not line up with germline, which may come from a read error. This sequence joins TRBV7-2 and TRBJ2-5, with 9 bases that match TRBD1. This CDR3 has 13 amino acids. CDR1 is SGHTA, CDR2 FQGNSA, per germline. The CDR3 here is CAGSGQGRETQYF. As DNA, the CDR3 is TGTGCCGGCAGTGGACAGGGGAGAGAGACCCAGTACTTC.

This chain links TRBV5-6 with TRBJ2-2, with unresolved D. This CDR3 comprises 14 residues. V was shortened by 2 bases and J by 2 bases, with 7 bases between the two germline ends. CDR1 SGHDT and CDR2 YYEEEE come from the germline V gene. This chain's CDR3 is CASSLAGNTGELFF. The CDR3 DNA is TGTGCCAGCAGCTTAGCAGGAAACACCGGGGAGCTGTTTTTT.

This clone rates as medium-sized (0.01 to 0.1%). The chain combines TRBV6-6 with TRBJ1-4, with 7 bases lining up with TRBD1. CDR1 MNHNY and CDR2 SVGAGI come from the germline V gene (reference sequence). Unmatched junction bases numbered 3, after V lost 4 bases and J lost 7 bases. The CDR3 length is 13 residues. The CDR3, as DNA: TGTGCCAGCAGTTCACAGGGGTTTGAAAAACTGTTTTTT. Encoded protein: CASSSQGFEKLFF.

The rearrangement links TRBV6-1 to TRBJ2-7, with D uncertain. Trimming left V 5 bases short and J 1 base short, with 6 bases between. CDR1 is MNHNS and CDR2 is SASEGT in the germline V gene. The CDR3 is 12 amino acids. The DNA for the CDR3 is TGTGCCAGCAGTCCCCGGTCCTACGAGCAGTACTTC. Its translation is CASSPRSYEQYF.

Here the CDR3 reads CASSFEGLGTGELFF. DNA of the CDR3: TGTGCCAGCAGCTTTGAGGGTCTCGGCACCGGGGAGCTGTTTTTT. The chain uses TRBV13 and TRBJ2-2; maybe TRBD2 (5 bases). With 3 bases removed from V and 4 bases from J, the gap between germline ends came to 12 bases. CDR1 is PRHDT and CDR2 is FYEKMQ in the germline V gene (reference sequence). The CDR3 extends over 15 amino acids.

CDR3 in DNA: TGCAGCGTTGAAGATGGGGGGGGCGAAGCTTTCTTT. Protein product: CSVEDGGGEAFF. The rearrangement joins TRBV29-1 to TRBJ1-1, with a weak D call TRBD1 (6 bases). This CDR3 spans 12 amino acids. V dropped 0 bases and J dropped 8 bases, with 10 bases sitting between them. Germline assignment: CDR1 SQVTM and CDR2 ANQGSEA.

DNA for the CDR3: TGTGCCAGCAGCTTCGGGCAGATGAACACTGAAGCTTTCTTT. Encoded protein: CASSFGQMNTEAFF. The chain uses TRBV7-9 and TRBJ1-1; D remains unclear. V was cut by 3 bases and J by 0 bases, with 8 bases left in between. CDR3 length: 14 residues. Germline CDR1 and CDR2: SEHNR and FQNEAQ (reference sequence).

The chain employs TRBV5-5 and TRBJ1-2, with unresolved D. The V end was cut by 1 base, the J end by 5 bases, with 6 bases between. Germline-derived CDR1 and CDR2 are SGHKS and YYEKEE (reference sequence). The CDR3 loop spans 12 amino acids. CDR3 sequence: CASSLFQYGYTF. The CDR3 DNA is TGTGCCAGCAGCTTGTTCCAGTATGGCTACACCTTC.

To note about this clone: The junction shows a germline mismatch at one end, possibly a read error. V and J are TRBV2 and TRBJ1-2, with TRBD1 as a possible D gene (5 bases). Germline loops: CDR1 SNHLY, CDR2 FYNNEI. The CDR3 loop spans 14 amino acids. The CDR3 reads CAGSERGPNYGYTF. The CDR3, as DNA: TGTGCCGGCAGTGAGCGGGGCCCTAACTATGGCTACACCTTC. Full variable domain (remainder filled in from reference TRBV2 and TRBJ1-2): EPEVTQTPSHQVTQMGQEVILRCVPISNHLYFYWYRQILGQKVEFLVSFYNNEISEKSEIFDDQFSVERPDGSNFTLKIRSTKLEDSAMYFCAGSERGPNYGYTFGSGTRLTVV.

This rearrangement joins TRBV6-5 to TRBJ2-5, with 8 bases aligning to TRBD1. This CDR3 comprises 15 residues. CDR1 is MNHEY, CDR2 SVGAGI, per germline. Unmatched junction bases numbered 3, after V lost 2 bases and J lost 1 base. The CDR3 coding sequence is TGTGCCAGCAGTTACACCGACAGGGGCCAAGAGACCCAGTACTTC. Amino acid sequence: CASSYTDRGQETQYF.

The sample holds a few counts of this clone. The chain joins TRBV7-2 to TRBJ1-1, with D perhaps matching TRBD1 (6 bases). Per germline, CDR1 SGHTA and CDR2 FQGNSA. CDR3 size: 13 residues. The V end lost 11 bases, the J end lost 6 bases, and 19 bases lay between the germline ends. Here the CDR3 DNA reads TGTGCCGTCCGGGGGGCGCGAGCCTCTGAAGCTTTCTTT. This codes for CAVRGARASEAFF.

This chain uses TRBV5-1 with TRBJ1-1, with 7 bases fitting TRBD1. CDR3 length: 15 residues. Germline V gene sequence: CDR1 SGHRS, CDR2 YFSETQ. V lost 4 bases to trimming and J lost 5 bases; unmatched junction nucleotides: 11. The DNA for the CDR3 is TGCGCCAGCAGCCCCCCGACAGGGCCGGGTACTGAAGCTTTCTTT. Protein product: CASSPPTGPGTEAFF.

This chain links TRBV7-6 with TRBJ2-2; D is unclear. In germline, CDR1 is SGHVS, CDR2 FNYEAQ. V lost 2 bases, J lost 4 bases, and 8 bases lay in between. CDR3 length: 14 residues. CDR3 coding DNA: TGTGCCAGCAGCTTAATGTACCCCACCGGGGAGCTGTTTTTT. It is translated as CASSLMYPTGELFF.

V is TRBV25-1 and J is TRBJ2-5; 7 positions agree with TRBD2. The J call may not be correct, given that the DNA end is closer to TRBJ2-7. CDR3 size: 13 residues. Germline V gene lookup returns CDR1 MGHDK and CDR2 SYGVNS. CDR3 loop: CASSRGSSYEQYF. CDR3 DNA: TGTGCCAGCAGTCGCGGGAGCTCCTACGAGCAGTACTTC.

This chain links TRBV5-4 with TRBJ2-3, with 7 bases lining up with TRBD2. V was clipped by 3 bases and J by 0 bases; unmatched bases: 4. The CDR3 is made up of 15 amino acids. Germline V gene lookup returns CDR1 SGHNT and CDR2 YYREEE (reference sequence). The CDR3, as DNA: TGTGCCAGCAGCTGGGCTAGCGGTAGCACAGATACGCAGTATTTT. As protein: CASSWASGSTDTQYF.

In its sample, this clone was seen once. The chain combines TRBV5-1 with TRBJ2-1; D remains unclear. Germline CDR1 SGHRS, CDR2 YFSETQ. The CDR3 runs to 15 residues. Trimming took off 0 bases at V and 0 bases at J, with 7 bases between the two ends. The CDR3 sequence: CASSLGVSSYNEQFF. Here the CDR3 DNA reads TGCGCCAGCAGCTTGGGAGTTAGCTCCTACAATGAGCAGTTCTTC.

This chain connects TRBV20-1 to TRBJ2-4; no definite D call. CDR1 DFQATT and CDR2 SNEGSKA come from the germline V gene (reference sequence). Trimming removed 5 bases at V and 3 bases at J, with 2 bases between. The length of the CDR3 is 10 residues. Here the CDR3 reads CSADKNIQYF. The CDR3 nucleotides read TGCAGTGCTGACAAAAACATTCAGTACTTC.

This clone occurred once. The chain links TRBV14 to TRBJ1-2; 7 nucleotides align to TRBD1. Losses at the gene ends were 2 bases for V and 2 bases for J; bases not matched to a gene: 5. The V gene's germline CDR1 is SGHDN and CDR2 FVKESK. CDR3 length: 15 amino acids. CDR3 nucleotides: TGTGCCAGCAGCCAATCATCAGGGGGGAACTATGGCTACACCTTC. Its protein is CASSQSSGGNYGYTF.

Relative to its sample, this clone is large. The chain joins TRBV6-8 to TRBJ1-1; D gene ambiguous. This CDR3 has 17 residues. Per the germline V gene, CDR1 is MNHGY and CDR2 is SAAAGT. With 3 bases removed from V and 1 base from J, the gap between germline ends came to 18 bases. The CDR3 nucleotides read TGTGCCAGCAGTTATGGGCGGCCACCGGTCGGGAACACTGAAGCTTTCTTT. This codes for CASSYGRPPVGNTEAFF.

The gene calls are TRBV5-6 and TRBJ2-3, with 7 bases aligning to TRBD1. J was trimmed by 11 bases and V by 2 bases; bases with no gene match: 5. CDR1 and CDR2 (germline): SGHDT, YYEEEE. There are 12 residues in the CDR3. CDR3 protein: CASSFGDRVQYF. Written as DNA, the CDR3 is TGTGCCAGCAGCTTTGGCGACAGGGTGCAGTATTTT.

The sample holds a few counts of this clone. This chain joins TRBV20-1 and TRBJ2-3; D is ambiguous. The germline V gene encodes CDR1 DFQATT and CDR2 SNEGSKA (reference sequence). Trimming removed 6 bases at V and 6 bases at J, with 7 bases between. This CDR3 spans 10 amino acids. CDR3 DNA sequence: TGCAGTGCGATAGACGATACGCAGTATTTT. Amino acids: CSAIDDTQYF.

The rearrangement links TRBV29-1 to TRBJ1-1, with 8 bases that match TRBD1. V trimming: 3 bases; J trimming: 3 bases; junction bases outside the gene matches: 12. Looked up from germline, CDR1 is SQVTM and CDR2 is ANQGSEA. The CDR3 extends over 16 amino acids. CDR3 region: CSVEGVRDRSYTEAFF. In DNA, the CDR3 is TGCAGCGTTGAGGGAGTCCGGGACAGGTCTTACACTGAAGCTTTCTTT. Using reference TRBV29-1 and TRBJ1-1 for the parts outside the CDR3, the full variable domain is SAVISQKPSRDICQRGTSLTIQCQVDSQVTMMFWYRQQPGQSLTLIATANQGSEATYESGFVIDKFPISRPNLTFSTLTVSNMSPEDSSIYLCSVEGVRDRSYTEAFFGQGTRLTVV.

This sequence joins TRBV19 and TRBJ1-6; 7 bases fit TRBD1. Germline lookup yields CDR1 LNHDA and CDR2 SQIVND (reference sequence). Trimming at V came to 3 bases and at J to 5 bases, leaving 4 bases not matched to a gene. This CDR3 has 15 residues. For the CDR3, the DNA is TGTGCCAGTAGTATGGGACAGCACCATAATTCACCCCTCCACTTT. It is translated as CASSMGQHHNSPLHF.

The chain is built from TRBV13 and TRBJ2-1; D might be TRBD1 or TRBD2, each matching 5 bases. The CDR3 covers 16 residues. Germline V lookup: CDR1 PRHDT, CDR2 FYEKMQ (reference sequence). Trimming cost V 5 bases and J 2 bases, with 16 bases left between them. The CDR3 protein is CASSPRPGPPYNEQFF. CDR3 coding DNA: TGTGCCAGCAGCCCCCGCCCGGGACCCCCCTACAATGAGCAGTTCTTC.